The 3 T cell receptor beta chains in this list originate from one sample, sequenced in a study of OX40 agonist ivuxolimab in advanced cancers. Clones were read by immunoSEQ multiplex PCR, and TCRdb kept only the in-frame ones, dropping some. The table records approximately 99,000 clones, approximately 93% of them present only once. The input for sequencing was CD4+ or CD8+ T cells sorted from blood, taken in a trial of the OX40 agonist ivuxolimab. These receptors were collected from an adult with an advanced solid tumor such as melanoma, head and neck, liver or kidney cancer.

This clone was detected once. The chain combines TRBV11-2 with TRBJ2-3, with D unresolved. V lost 5 bases, J lost 3 bases, and 9 bases lay in between. The CDR3 is made up of 13 amino acids. Per the germline V gene, CDR1 is SGHAT and CDR2 is FQNNGV. The CDR3 nucleotides read TGTGCCAGCAGCCCCTCCTGGACAGATACGCAGTATTTT. It specifies CASSPSWTDTQYF.

V is TRBV10-1 and J is TRBJ1-1; 7 bases fit TRBD1. The CDR3 contains 13 residues. Germline-derived CDR1 and CDR2 are WNHNN and SYGVQD (reference sequence). Germline trimming cut 6 bases from V and 5 bases from J; bases unmatched to any gene: 6. The CDR3 region has the DNA TGCGCCAGCAGAGCAGGGGGGGGGACTGAAGCTTTCTTT. It codes for CASRAGGGTEAFF.

The chain recombines TRBV5-1 with TRBJ1-2, with D uncertain. Trimming removed 4 bases at V and 9 bases at J, with 13 bases between. The CDR3 covers 12 residues. Germline V gene data show CDR1 as SGHRS and CDR2 as YFSETQ. The CDR3 region is CASSSDTLSYTF. DNA of the CDR3: TGCGCCAGCAGCAGTGACACTCTAAGCTACACCTTC.